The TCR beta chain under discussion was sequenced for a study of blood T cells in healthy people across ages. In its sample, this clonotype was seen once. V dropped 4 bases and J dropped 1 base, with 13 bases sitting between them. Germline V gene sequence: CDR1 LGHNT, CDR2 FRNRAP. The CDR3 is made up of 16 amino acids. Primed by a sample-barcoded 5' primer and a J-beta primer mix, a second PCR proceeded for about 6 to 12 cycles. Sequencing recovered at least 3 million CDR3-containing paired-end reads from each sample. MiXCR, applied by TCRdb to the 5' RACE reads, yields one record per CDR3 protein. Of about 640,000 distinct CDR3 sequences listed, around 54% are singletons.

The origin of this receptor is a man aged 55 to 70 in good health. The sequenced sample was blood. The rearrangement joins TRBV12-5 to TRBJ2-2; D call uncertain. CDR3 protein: CASGYGEDKNTGELFF. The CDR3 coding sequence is TGTGCTAGTGGTTACGGTGAGGATAAGAACACCGGGGAGCTGTTTTTT. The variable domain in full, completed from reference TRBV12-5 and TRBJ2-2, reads DARVTQTPRHKVTEMGQEVTMRCQPILGHNTVFWYRQTMMQGLELLAYFRNRAPLDDSGMPKDRFSAEMPDATLATLKIQPSEPRDSAVYFCASGYGEDKNTGELFFGEGSRLTVL.